These 15 T cell receptor beta chains were all obtained from the same sample, sequenced in a study of cytomegalovirus exposure and HLA in healthy donors (dated by TCRdb to about 2017). Library preparation employed the immunoSEQ multiplex PCR assay. In its TCRdb copy, this immuneACCESS table keeps in-frame sequences only and misses some clones. Where compared with another copy, unresolved V genes explain less than half of these, and the others have no known cause. This sample comprises 150,000 to 200,000 clones, roughly 96% of them detected only once. Approximately 1% of the sample belongs to the ten largest clones. Sequences were obtained from PBMCs. Source of these receptors: a woman aged 18-35 years in good health and CMV-seronegative.

This clone was detected only once. The chain recombines TRBV2 with TRBJ2-1; 16 nucleotides line up with TRBD2. This CDR3 contains 16 residues. The germline CDR1 and CDR2 sequences are SNHLY and FYNNEI. With 10 bases clipped from V and 9 bases from J, the junction kept 12 bases outside the gene matches. The CDR3 DNA reads as TGTGCCATGATTCCGGGACTAGCGGGGGGGCGGGGTGAGCAGTTCTTC. It codes for CAMIPGLAGGRGEQFF.

This chain uses TRBV6-5 with TRBJ1-5; D not resolved. Between the trimmed V and J ends, which lost 6 bases and 7 bases, there was a span of 10 bases. The CDR3 consists of 12 residues. Germline CDR1 and CDR2: MNHEY and SVGAGI. CDR3 region: CASSTAGQPQHF. The CDR3 nucleotides are TGTGCCAGCAGCACCGCGGGGCAGCCCCAGCATTTT.

In DNA, the CDR3 is TGTGCCAGCGCACCGGGGGGCATCCTCTCCTACGAGCAGTACTTC. Translating it yields CASAPGGILSYEQYF. This sequence joins TRBV7-2 and TRBJ2-7; D possibly corresponds to TRBD2 (7 bases). Trimming stripped 8 bases from V and 0 bases from J, with 17 bases between. The CDR3 sequence is 15 residues long. Per germline, CDR1 SGHTA and CDR2 FQGNSA.

V gene TRBV5-1 combines with J gene TRBJ1-1; no clear D. Deletions cut 0 bases from V and 4 bases from J, with 7 bases between. CDR3 length equals 13 residues. Germline V gene lookup returns CDR1 SGHRS and CDR2 YFSETQ. The CDR3 nucleotides read TGCGCCAGCAGCTTGGGACTGATCACTGAAGCTTTCTTT. It is translated as CASSLGLITEAFF.

The rearrangement links TRBV15 to TRBJ1-2; D remains unclear. Germline V gives CDR1 LNHNV, CDR2 YYDKDF (reference sequence). Between the trimmed V and J ends, which lost 3 bases and 8 bases, there was a span of 13 bases. The CDR3 spans 13 residues. CDR3: CATSRRSWEGYTF. The DNA of the CDR3 is TGTGCCACCAGCAGGAGGAGCTGGGAGGGCTACACCTTC.

The rearrangement uses TRBV11-3 and TRBJ2-3; D is unresolved. This CDR3 region has 13 residues. V lost 5 bases to trimming and J lost 7 bases, with 13 bases between them. Germline CDR1 and CDR2: SGHNT and YENEEA. The CDR3 DNA reads as TGTGCCAGCAGCCCCCGACACGATAATACGCAGTATTTT. Its translation is CASSPRHDNTQYF.

The J gene is TRBJ2-7, the V gene TRBV6-5; TRBD1 agrees at 7 bases. The J segment lost 2 bases and the V segment lost 4 bases, leaving 5 bases of the junction unmatched. Per the germline V gene, CDR1 is MNHEY and CDR2 is SVGAGI. The CDR3 runs 14 residues. CDR3 amino acids: CASSSRDSTYEQYF. DNA of the CDR3: TGTGCCAGCAGTTCCCGGGACAGTACCTACGAGCAGTACTTC.

The chain has TRBV6-5 and TRBJ1-1, with 7 bases that match TRBD1. Germline lookup yields CDR1 MNHEY and CDR2 SVGAGI. J was trimmed by 1 base and V by 4 bases; bases with no gene match: 6. The CDR3 is 15 residues long. The CDR3: CASSFRRGRNTEAFF. The DNA of the CDR3 is TGTGCCAGCAGTTTTCGGAGGGGGCGGAACACTGAAGCTTTCTTT.

This chain connects TRBV15 to TRBJ2-6, with no clear D. CDR1 and CDR2 from the germline V gene are LNHNV and YYDKDF (reference sequence). V shed 0 bases and J shed 11 bases, with 8 bases lying between them. CDR3 size: 13 residues. The CDR3 DNA sequence: TGTGCCACCAGCAGAGAGGGCTCCCACGTCCTGACTTTC. Amino acids: CATSREGSHVLTF.

This chain links TRBV5-1 with TRBJ2-3; tentatively, D is TRBD2 (6 bases). The V end lost 2 bases, the J end lost 10 bases, and 20 bases lay between the germline ends. This CDR3 contains 15 residues. Looked up from germline, CDR1 is SGHRS and CDR2 is YFSETQ. Here the CDR3 reads CASSLGTLGPAAQYF. As DNA, the CDR3 is TGCGCCAGCAGCTTAGGGACTCTGGGTCCCGCTGCGCAGTATTTT. Together with reference TRBV5-1 and TRBJ2-3, the CDR3 gives the full variable domain: KAGVTQTPRYLIKTRGQQVTLSCSPISGHRSVSWYQQTPGQGLQFLFEYFSETQRNKGNFPGRFSGRQFSNSRSEMNVSTLELGDSALYLCASSLGTLGPAAQYFGPGTRLTVL.

The J gene is TRBJ1-2, the V gene TRBV6-5; D possibly corresponds to TRBD1 (6 bases). Germline CDR1 is MNHEY and CDR2 is SVGAGI. Trimming stripped 5 bases from V and 3 bases from J, with 13 bases between. The CDR3 is 14 amino acids. CDR3 bases: TGTGCCAGCAGTCCCACAGGGATTGACTATGGCTACACCTTC. Protein product: CASSPTGIDYGYTF.

The chain recombines TRBV5-3 with TRBJ2-5, with unresolved D. TRBV5-3 falls under the ORF class, with uncertain function. Trimming cost V 2 bases and J 5 bases, with 19 bases left between them. The CDR3 has 16 amino acids. The CDR3 spells CARSFKRLEPNETQYF. DNA of the CDR3: TGTGCCAGAAGCTTCAAAAGACTGGAGCCCAATGAGACCCAGTACTTC.

The CDR3 reads CASTTTGTSYEQYF. CDR3 nucleotides: TGTGCCAGTACAACTACAGGGACCTCCTACGAGCAGTACTTC. This rearrangement joins TRBV19 to TRBJ2-7; perhaps TRBD1 as D (6 bases). From germline, CDR1 is LNHDA and CDR2 SQIVND (reference sequence). This CDR3 is built from 14 residues. V shed 7 bases and J shed 0 bases, with 13 bases lying between them.

The V call is TRBV5-1, the J call TRBJ1-1, with D possibly TRBD1 on 5 matching bases. The length of the CDR3 is 13 residues. From germline, CDR1 is SGHRS and CDR2 YFSETQ. The V end lost 7 bases, the J end lost 0 bases, and 10 bases lay between the germline ends. The CDR3 DNA reads TGCGCCAGCTGGGGACTCTTGAACACTGAAGCTTTCTTT. Translated, it gives CASWGLLNTEAFF.

This chain's CDR3 is CASSGDSYGYTF. CDR3 DNA sequence: TGTGCCAGCAGTGGAGACAGTTATGGCTACACCTTC. The rearrangement joins TRBV6-6 to TRBJ1-2; D might be TRBD1 (5 bases). Germline values: CDR1 MNHNY, CDR2 SVGAGI (reference sequence). V was clipped by 5 bases and J by 5 bases, with 9 bases between them. CDR3 length: 12 amino acids.